This T cell receptor (beta chain) derives from a study of neurological immune-mediated disorders. V lost 2 bases, J lost 7 bases, and 5 bases lay in between. This CDR3 comprises 12 residues. CDR1 is KGHSH and CDR2 is LQKENI in the germline V gene. This clonotype has a count of ten or more. TCRdb used MiXCR to reprocess the 5' RACE reads, holding one entry per CDR3 protein. The sample has about 57,000 distinct CDR3 sequences, about 11% seen once. Sample time point: longitudinal time-point 1 (baseline). The sequenced material came from PBMCs. The V and J genes are TRBV18 and TRBJ2-2; D gene unclear. The sequence was collected from a male donor with HTLV-1-associated myelopathy (HAM/TSP). This CDR3 reads CASSPSNGELFF. As DNA, the CDR3 is TGTGCCAGCTCACCATCTAACGGGGAGCTGTTTTTT.